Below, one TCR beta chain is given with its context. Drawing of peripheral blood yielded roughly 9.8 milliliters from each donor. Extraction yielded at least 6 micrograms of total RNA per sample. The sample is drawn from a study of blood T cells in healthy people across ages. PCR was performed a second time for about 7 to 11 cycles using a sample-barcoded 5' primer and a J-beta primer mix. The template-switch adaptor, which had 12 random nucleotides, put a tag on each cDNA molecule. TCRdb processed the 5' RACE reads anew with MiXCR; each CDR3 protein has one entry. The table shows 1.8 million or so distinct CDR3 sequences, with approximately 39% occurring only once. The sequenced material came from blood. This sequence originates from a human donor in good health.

The CDR3 DNA follows: TGTGCCAGCAGTTTGTCACAGGAACAAGAGACCCAGTACTTC. Its protein product is CASSLSQEQETQYF. The gene calls are TRBV12-3 or TRBV12-4 and TRBJ2-5, with a tentative D call TRBD1 (5 bases). V was clipped by 3 bases and J by 2 bases, with 10 bases between them. The CDR3 is made up of 14 amino acids.